Below, one T cell receptor (beta chain) is given with its context. Its target is not known. The sample comes from a study of shared clonotypes between healthy human individuals. Study outcomes and limitations: Large depth notwithstanding, sorted-subset sequencing proved incomplete by rarefaction. Lower generation probabilities were found for non-shared clonotypes than for those shared by all four donors. Richness estimates generally favored naive over memory subsets.

The CDR3 spans 14 residues. V was pared by 0 bases and J by 6 bases, with 11 bases between. In germline, CDR1 is SGHRS, CDR2 YFSETQ. Some clones are missing from TCRdb's copy, which holds only in-frame ones; the method was immunoSEQ multiplex PCR. The data contain roughly 1,100,000 clones, about 77% of them singletons. Material: memory CD4+ T cells sorted from blood. Noted subset: CD45RA-negative fraction. The sequence derives from a man aged 18 to 29 in good health. The V call is TRBV5-1, the J call TRBJ2-3, with D possibly being TRBD2 (6 bases). The CDR3, as DNA: TGCGCCAGCAGCTTGGCCGGGACTCGGGATACGCAGTATTTT. This sequence encodes CASSLAGTRDTQYF.